The text below deals with one T cell receptor beta chain. Its target is not known. This record belongs to a study of OX40 agonist ivuxolimab in advanced cancers. Background on the study: One hepatocellular carcinoma and a couple of cutaneous melanoma patients partially responded.

Clones were read by immunoSEQ multiplex PCR, and TCRdb kept only the in-frame ones, dropping some. The table records roughly 60,000 clones, 70% to 90% of them present only once. The V and J ends lost 1 base and 7 bases, in that order; junction bases with no gene match: 3. The CDR3 has 15 amino acids. CDR1 is SGHRS and CDR2 is YFSETQ in the germline V gene. Whole-study findings and limits: Partly responding patients at 0.1-3.0 mg/kg showed some of the smallest clonal expansion. By week 6 at 0.1 to 3.0 mg/kg, blood CD4+ and CD8+ T cells had expanded clonally.

This sequence originates from an adult with an advanced solid tumor such as melanoma, head and neck, liver or kidney cancer. The sample here was CD4+ or CD8+ T cells sorted from blood, taken in a trial of the OX40 agonist ivuxolimab. The V call is TRBV5-1, the J call TRBJ2-1; 12 nucleotides line up with TRBD2. The CDR3 here is CASSLYLAGGNEQFF. CDR3 coding DNA: TGCGCCAGCAGCTTGTATCTAGCGGGAGGGAATGAGCAGTTCTTC.